This T cell receptor (beta chain) was identified during a study of vaccination effects on CD4 cells after COVID-19. Notes on this clone: The antigen is not known.

Germline-derived CDR1 and CDR2 are SGHDT and YYEEEE. CDR3 size: 17 residues. The V and J ends lost 0 bases and 4 bases respectively, with 19 bases between them. Here immunoSEQ multiplex PCR was the method, and the copy in TCRdb shows in-frame clones only, minus some. The data show 75,000 or so clones, 77% seen once. Expansion with viral peptide pools was applied to antigen-specific CD4+ T cells by the ViraFEST assay prior to sequencing. Subsequent to 10 days of culture, CD4+ T cells were isolated. Participants received two doses of either the BNT162b2 or mRNA-1273 vaccine. The culture medium for a few million PBMC per well included 10 IU/ml IL-2 and 8.5 to 10 ug/ml peptides. At days 3 and 7, half of the medium was exchanged for IL-2 medium.

The source of this sequence is a human donor who received a COVID-19 vaccine. This chain links TRBV5-6 with TRBJ1-2; D may be TRBD1 (5 bases). The source material was CD4+ T cells from PBMCs cultured with HCoV-OC43 spike peptides, sampled after COVID-19 vaccination. Stated subset: HCoV-OC43 spike overlapping peptide pool stimulation. CDR3 in amino acids: CASSLDNRGARLYGYTF. In DNA form, the CDR3 reads TGTGCCAGCAGCTTGGACAACAGAGGGGCTCGTCTCTATGGCTACACCTTC.